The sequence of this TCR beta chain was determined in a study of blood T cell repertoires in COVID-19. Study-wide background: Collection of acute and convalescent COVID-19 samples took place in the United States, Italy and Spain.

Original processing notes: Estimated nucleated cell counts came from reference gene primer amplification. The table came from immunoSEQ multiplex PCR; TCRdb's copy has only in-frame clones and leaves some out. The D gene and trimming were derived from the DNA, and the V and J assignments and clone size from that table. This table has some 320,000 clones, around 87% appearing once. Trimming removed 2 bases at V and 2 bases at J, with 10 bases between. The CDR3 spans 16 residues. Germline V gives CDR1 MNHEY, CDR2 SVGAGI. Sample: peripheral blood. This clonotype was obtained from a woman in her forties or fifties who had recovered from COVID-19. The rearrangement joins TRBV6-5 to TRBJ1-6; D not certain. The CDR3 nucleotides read TGTGCCAGCAGTTACACGATAAGCGCCTATAATTCACCCCTCCACTTT. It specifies CASSYTISAYNSPLHF.